The rows below give T cell receptor beta chains drawn from one sample of a study of blood T cell repertoires in COVID-19. Repertoires were generated with immunoSEQ multiplex PCR, while TCRdb's copy carries only in-frame clones and drops some. Among 150,000 to 200,000 clones listed, 70% to 90% were seen once. Sequencing was performed on peripheral blood. The receptors were sampled from a human donor with active or convalescent COVID-19. The donor label of this sample is uncertain. Each CDR3 is given with its conserved first and last residue. Fields, in order: D gene, clone size, CDR3 length, V gene, J gene, CDR3 DNA, CDR3 protein. D genes are given only for firm matches. Clone size is stated in some rows and not others, as once, few, many or a class when expanded.

>TRBD1|.|13|TRBV4-2|TRBJ1-4
TGTGCCAGCGGGATGACAGGGCCCTCCGGACTGTTTTTT
CASGMTGPSGLFF
>.|.|15|TRBV4-3|TRBJ1-2
TGCGCCAGCAGCCAAGATCGACAAGGCCCCTATGGCTACACCTTC
CASSQDRQGPYGYTF
>TRBD1|.|15|TRBV5-4|TRBJ2-3
TGTGCCAGCAGCCGCCGGACAGGGGACACAGATACGCAGTATTTT
CASSRRTGDTDTQYF
>.|.|15|TRBV11-1|TRBJ1-6
TGTGCCAGCAGCCACGGACCCTCGGGAGGTTCACCCCTCCACTTT
CASSHGPSGGSPLHF
>TRBD1|.|14|TRBV18|TRBJ2-7
TGTGCCAGCTCACCAGACAGGGGGTCCAGAGAGCAGTACTTC
CASSPDRGSREQYF
>.|.|13|TRBV7-9|TRBJ1-1
TGTGCCAGCAGCCATGAGGCGAACACTGAAGCTTTCTTT
CASSHEANTEAFF
>.|few|17|TRBV3-1/TRBV3-2|TRBJ1-3
TGTGCCAGCAGCCACTCGGCCAGGGTCTTCTCTGGAAACACCATATATTTT
CASSHSARVFSGNTIYF
>.|.|14|TRBV9|TRBJ2-7
TGTGCCAGCAGCCCTAGACAGGACTCCTACGAGCAGTACTTC
CASSPRQDSYEQYF
>TRBD2|.|15|TRBV20-1|TRBJ2-3
TGCAGTGCAAGTACCGGGACTAGCGGCACAGATACGCAGTATTTT
CSASTGTSGTDTQYF
>.|.|15|TRBV11-2|TRBJ1-2
TGTGCCAGCAGCCCACCCGGGAGGACCATTTATGGCTACACCTTC
CASSPPGRTIYGYTF
>TRBD2|once|15|TRBV5-1|TRBJ2-1
TGCGCCAGCAGCTTGGTTCTAGCGGGGGCGGATGAGCAGTTCTTC
CASSLVLAGADEQFF
>TRBD1|.|13|TRBV6-2/TRBV6-3|TRBJ2-7
TGTGCCAGCAGTCCCGGGACAGCATACGAGCAGTACTTC
CASSPGTAYEQYF
>.|.|12|TRBV20-1|TRBJ2-3
TGCAGTGCTAGTGCGGGGTCGGATACGCAGTATTTT
CSASAGSDTQYF
>TRBD1|.|14|TRBV5-1|TRBJ2-7
TGCGCCAGCAGATCCGGGACAGGCGTCTATGAGCAGTACTTC
CASRSGTGVYEQYF
>.|.|13|TRBV7-7|TRBJ1-1
TGTGCCAGCAGCCAAGGCGCGGGACTAAGGACTTTCTTT
CASSQGAGLRTFF
>TRBD2|.|16|TRBV4-2|TRBJ2-7
TGTGCCAGCAGCCAAGATCTGGCGGGGGGTACCTACGAGCAGTACTTC
CASSQDLAGGTYEQYF
>TRBD1|once|12|TRBV30|TRBJ2-1
TGTGCCTGTACGGGACAGTTTAATGAGCAGTTCTTC
CACTGQFNEQFF
>.|.|15|TRBV14|TRBJ1-1
TGTGCCAGCAGCCTCCAAGGGGGGGGTAGCACTGAAGCTTTCTTT
CASSLQGGGSTEAFF
>.|.|13|TRBV15|TRBJ2-7
TGTGCCACCAGCAGAGAAGGGGCAGGGGAGCAGTACTTC
CATSREGAGEQYF
>TRBD1|.|13|TRBV27|TRBJ2-5
TGTGCCAGCAGACCGGGACAGAAAGAGACCCAGTACTTC
CASRPGQKETQYF
>TRBD1|.|14|TRBV29-1|TRBJ1-1
TGCAGCGACCACGGACAGGGGATGAACACTGAAGCTTTCTTT
CSDHGQGMNTEAFF
>TRBD2|.|19|TRBV5-1|TRBJ2-3
TGCGCCAGCAGCCGGGCCACGAGACTAGCGGGAGTCGGGGGAGATACGCAGTATTTT
CASSRATRLAGVGGDTQYF
>.|.|17|TRBV6-2/TRBV6-3|TRBJ2-7
TGTGCCAGCAGTTACTCCCCCAGGGGACGGGGTCCCTACGAGCAGTACTTC
CASSYSPRGRGPYEQYF
>.|.|14|TRBV7-2|TRBJ2-7
TGTGCCAGCAGCTCATCACTAGTAACCTACGAGCAGTACTTC
CASSSSLVTYEQYF
>TRBD1|.|16|TRBV5-4|TRBJ1-2
TGTGCCAGCAGCTTGGGGGGACAGGGAATGAACTATGGCTACACCTTC
CASSLGGQGMNYGYTF
>.|few|15|TRBV6-2/TRBV6-3|TRBJ1-6
TGTGCCAGCAGTCCCTTGGGGGGCTATAATTCACCCCTCCACTTT
CASSPLGGYNSPLHF
>TRBD2|.|15|TRBV9|TRBJ2-1
TGTGCCAGCAGCGTAGCGGGACTACGGTCCAATGAGCAGTTCTTC
CASSVAGLRSNEQFF
>.|.|14|TRBV5-1|TRBJ1-4
TGCGCCAGCAGCTTGGATGGACTTAATGAAAAACTGTTTTTT
CASSLDGLNEKLFF
>TRBD2|.|14|TRBV4-2|TRBJ2-1
TGTGCCAGCAGCCAAGATCTAGCGGGGGATGAGCAGTTCTTC
CASSQDLAGDEQFF
>.|.|16|TRBV18|TRBJ2-3
TGTGCCAGCTCACCAAGCACTAGGTCCGCCACAGATACGCAGTATTTT
CASSPSTRSATDTQYF
>.|.|15|TRBV27|TRBJ1-2
TGTGCCAGCAGTTTATTACCCGCACAGCCCTATGGCTACACCTTC
CASSLLPAQPYGYTF
>.|few|13|TRBV6-6|TRBJ1-5
TGTGCCAGCAGTCTGGGGGGGGAGGCGCCCCAGCATTTT
CASSLGGEAPQHF
>TRBD2|.|16|TRBV7-7|TRBJ2-3
TGTGCCAGCAGCTTAATACTAGCGGGATTCTTAGATACGCAGTATTTT
CASSLILAGFLDTQYF
>TRBD1|.|15|TRBV28|TRBJ2-7
TGTGCCAGCAGTACCGGGACAGCCTTGAACTACGAGCAGTACTTC
CASSTGTALNYEQYF
>TRBD1|.|14|TRBV10-3|TRBJ1-6
TGTGCCATCAGGCCGACAGGGGAGAATTCACCCCTCCACTTT
CAIRPTGENSPLHF
>TRBD1|.|18|TRBV15|TRBJ2-2
TGTGCCACCAGCAGGGGACAGGGTGGTTACTTTAACACCGGGGAGCTGTTTTTT
CATSRGQGGYFNTGELFF
>.|.|15|TRBV5-1|TRBJ2-1
TGCGCCAGCAGCTTTATGGCGGCCTCCTACAATGAGCAGTTCTTC
CASSFMAASYNEQFF
>TRBD1|.|16|TRBV18|TRBJ2-7
TGTGCCACCAACATCGGACAGGGTTTGAGCTCCTACGAGCAGTACTTC
CATNIGQGLSSYEQYF
>.|.|18|TRBV7-2|TRBJ2-4
TGTGCCAGCAGCTTCACCCCCCGACTCGTTTACACAAAAAACATTCAGTACTTC
CASSFTPRLVYTKNIQYF
>TRBD2|.|18|TRBV19|TRBJ2-1
TGTGCCAGTAGTATAAACCCCCCCGGACTAGTAGGGTACAATGAGCAGTTCTTC
CASSINPPGLVGYNEQFF
>TRBD2|.|14|TRBV28|TRBJ2-1
TGTGCCAGCGAAAGTGGCGGGGGGCAGGTTGAGCAGTTCTTC
CASESGGGQVEQFF
>.|.|14|TRBV7-2|TRBJ1-4
TGTGCCAGCAGCTCCGGACAGCGTAGGGAAAAACTGTTTTTT
CASSSGQRREKLFF
>.|.|15|TRBV6-4|TRBJ2-1
TGTGCCAGCAGTGACTCCCCCCAAGCCAACAATGAGCAGTTCTTC
CASSDSPQANNEQFF
>.|.|14|TRBV9|TRBJ1-2
TGTGCCAGCAGCGTAGAATGGCGCGGCTATGGCTACACCTTC
CASSVEWRGYGYTF
>TRBD1|few|16|TRBV24-1|TRBJ1-2
TGTGCCACCAGTGATTCCTGGGGAACAGGGGACTATGGCTACACCTTC
CATSDSWGTGDYGYTF
>TRBD1|.|14|TRBV28|TRBJ1-4
TGTGCCAGCAGTCTGGGACAGGGGACTGGGAAACTGTTTTTT
CASSLGQGTGKLFF
>.|few|13|TRBV7-2|TRBJ2-7
TGTGCCAGCAGCTCTTTTGCGACAGGAAAGTTTTACTTC
CASSSFATGKFYF
>.|.|16|TRBV5-1|TRBJ2-7
TGCGCCAGCAGCTTCACTTCAGGGGCCTCTTCCTACGAGCAGTACTTC
CASSFTSGASSYEQYF
>TRBD1|.|13|TRBV6-5|TRBJ1-1
TGTGCCAGCAGTTACTCCGACAGGGCTGAAGCTTTCTTT
CASSYSDRAEAFF
>TRBD1|.|18|TRBV7-2|TRBJ1-5
TGTGCCAGCAGCCCCGACTCCGGGACAGGGTGGCGAGGCCAGCCCCAGCATTTT
CASSPDSGTGWRGQPQHF
>TRBD1|.|14|TRBV27|TRBJ1-1
TGTGCCAGCAGTTTATTGACAGGGTTTTCTGAAGCTTTCTTT
CASSLLTGFSEAFF
>.|.|15|TRBV7-9|TRBJ1-2
TGTGCCAGCAGCTATGGGGAACAGGACGGACATGGCTACACCTTC
CASSYGEQDGHGYTF
>TRBD1|.|13|TRBV10-3|TRBJ2-7
TGTGCCATCCAACAGGGGTCGGACTACGAGCAGTACTTC
CAIQQGSDYEQYF
>.|.|14|TRBV25-1|TRBJ2-7
TGTGCCAGCAGTGATATAGGCGGAATTTACGAGCAGTACTTC
CASSDIGGIYEQYF
>TRBD1|.|15|TRBV6-5|TRBJ1-1
TGTGCCAGCAGTTCGCCGTGGACAGGGAACACTGAAGCTTTCTTT
CASSSPWTGNTEAFF
>.|once|15|TRBV6-5|TRBJ1-1
TGTGCCAGCAGTTACCAGGGTAAGATGAACACTGAAGCTTTCTTT
CASSYQGKMNTEAFF
>TRBD1|.|14|TRBV5-4|TRBJ1-4
TGTGCCAGCAGCCTGGGACAGGGGGTTGAAAAACTGTTTTTT
CASSLGQGVEKLFF
>.|few|15|TRBV3-1/TRBV3-2|TRBJ1-2
TGTGCCAGCAGCCACCGCGGGCTGTCTAACTATGGCTACACCTTC
CASSHRGLSNYGYTF
>.|once|14|TRBV6-5|TRBJ2-6
TGTGCCAGCAGAGGGACATCTGGGGCCAACGTCCTGACTTTC
CASRGTSGANVLTF